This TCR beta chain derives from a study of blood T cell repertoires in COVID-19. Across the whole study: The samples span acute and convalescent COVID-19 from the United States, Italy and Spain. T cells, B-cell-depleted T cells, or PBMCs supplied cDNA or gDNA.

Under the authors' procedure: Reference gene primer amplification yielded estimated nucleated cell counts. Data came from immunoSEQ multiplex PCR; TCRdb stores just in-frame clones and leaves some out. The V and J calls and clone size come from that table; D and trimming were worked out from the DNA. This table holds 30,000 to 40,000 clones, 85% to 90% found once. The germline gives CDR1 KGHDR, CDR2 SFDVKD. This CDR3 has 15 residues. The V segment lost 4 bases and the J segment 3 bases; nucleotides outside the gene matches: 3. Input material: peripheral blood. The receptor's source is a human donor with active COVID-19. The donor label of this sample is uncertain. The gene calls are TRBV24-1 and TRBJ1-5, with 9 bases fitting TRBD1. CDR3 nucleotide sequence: TGTGCCACCAGTGAGCGACAGGGGGTCAATCAGCCCCAGCATTTT. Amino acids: CATSERQGVNQPQHF.